Sequencing of this T cell receptor beta chain was carried out in a study of OX40 agonist ivuxolimab in advanced cancers. The CDR3 sequence is 11 residues long. V lost 4 bases and J lost 2, with 3 bases in between. Looked up from germline, CDR1 is SNHLY and CDR2 is FYNNEI. The protocol was immunoSEQ multiplex PCR, while the TCRdb copy is restricted to in-frame clones and leaves out a portion. The sample holds 40,000 or so clones, 85% to 90% seen once. Exclusion applied to patients with autoimmune disease history or systemic immunosuppression. The chain has TRBV2 and TRBJ2-7; D gene ambiguous. Sequenced here: CD4+ or CD8+ T cells sorted from blood, sampled in a trial of the OX40 agonist ivuxolimab. The source of this sequence is an adult with an advanced solid tumor such as melanoma, head and neck, liver or kidney cancer. In nucleotides, the CDR3 is TGTGCCAGCAGTGCAACCTACGAGCAGTACTTC. Translating gives CASSATYEQYF.